These T cell receptor beta chains were read from a single sample in a study of blood T cell repertoires in COVID-19. The repertoire was sequenced with immunoSEQ multiplex PCR; TCRdb's copy has only in-frame clones and lacks some. The sample has about 110,000 clones; roughly four fifths are singletons. Sequenced sample: peripheral blood. The receptors come from a woman aged 55-69 years with acute or convalescent COVID-19. Both conserved end residues are part of each CDR3. Fields, in order: D gene, J gene, V gene, clone size, CDR3 protein, CDR3 DNA. A D gene is named only where the DNA matches it firmly. A clone size is listed for some rows: how often the clone was seen (once, few, many), or a class if it is expanded.

d_call: .; j_call: TRBJ2-3; v_call: TRBV7-9; clone_size: .; cdr3_aa: CASSSRDTRTDTQYF; cdr3_nt: TGTGCCAGCAGCTCCCGGGACACCCGCACAGATACGCAGTATTTT
d_call: .; j_call: TRBJ1-6; v_call: TRBV10-2; clone_size: .; cdr3_aa: CASSRAESSYNSPLHF; cdr3_nt: TGCGCCAGCAGTCGCGCCGAGAGCTCCTATAATTCACCCCTCCACTTT
d_call: TRBD1; j_call: TRBJ1-5; v_call: TRBV30; clone_size: .; cdr3_aa: CAWSEGQGKNQPQHF; cdr3_nt: TGTGCCTGGAGCGAAGGACAGGGCAAGAATCAGCCCCAGCATTTT
d_call: .; j_call: TRBJ1-4; v_call: TRBV5-6; clone_size: .; cdr3_aa: CASSLRGGEEKLFF; cdr3_nt: TGTGCCAGCAGCTTGCGCGGGGGCGAAGAAAAACTGTTTTTT
d_call: .; j_call: TRBJ2-5; v_call: TRBV5-4; clone_size: .; cdr3_aa: CASSSGKRGPQETQYF; cdr3_nt: TGTGCCAGCAGCTCGGGGAAACGCGGTCCCCAAGAGACCCAGTACTTC
d_call: .; j_call: TRBJ2-3; v_call: TRBV18; clone_size: .; cdr3_aa: CASSPGTWTDTQYF; cdr3_nt: TGTGCCAGCTCACCAGGGACATGGACAGATACGCAGTATTTT
d_call: .; j_call: TRBJ2-2; v_call: TRBV9; clone_size: .; cdr3_aa: CASSVEAGFDGELFF; cdr3_nt: TGTGCCAGCAGCGTAGAAGCAGGGTTTGACGGGGAGCTGTTTTTT
d_call: TRBD1; j_call: TRBJ1-5; v_call: TRBV6-6; clone_size: .; cdr3_aa: CASSYTGTGGGQPQHF; cdr3_nt: TGTGCCAGCAGTTACACCGGGACAGGGGGCGGTCAGCCCCAGCATTTT
d_call: .; j_call: TRBJ1-2; v_call: TRBV21-1; clone_size: .; cdr3_aa: CASWEVLRQNYGYTF; cdr3_nt: TGTGCCAGTTGGGAGGTACTTCGCCAAAACTATGGCTACACCTTC
d_call: .; j_call: TRBJ1-2; v_call: TRBV5-6; clone_size: .; cdr3_aa: CASSLPAGHYGYTF; cdr3_nt: TGTGCCAGCAGCTTGCCTGCAGGTCACTATGGCTACACCTTC
d_call: TRBD2; j_call: TRBJ2-1; v_call: TRBV30; clone_size: .; cdr3_aa: CAWSAGTRAVGFF; cdr3_nt: TGTGCCTGGAGCGCCGGGACTAGGGCGGTGGGGTTCTTC
d_call: TRBD2; j_call: TRBJ2-7; v_call: TRBV28; clone_size: .; cdr3_aa: CASSSFTSSGRDEQYF; cdr3_nt: TGTGCCAGCAGTTCCTTTACTTCTAGCGGGCGGGACGAGCAGTACTTC
d_call: .; j_call: TRBJ1-1; v_call: TRBV2; clone_size: .; cdr3_aa: CASSGQMNTEAFF; cdr3_nt: TGTGCCAGCAGCGGACAGATGAACACTGAAGCTTTCTTT
d_call: .; j_call: TRBJ1-2; v_call: TRBV10-3; clone_size: .; cdr3_aa: CAISESWRSSGYTF; cdr3_nt: TGTGCCATCAGTGAGTCATGGCGGTCGAGCGGCTACACCTTC
d_call: .; j_call: TRBJ1-4; v_call: TRBV7-2; clone_size: .; cdr3_aa: CASSLDPGRVEKLFF; cdr3_nt: TGTGCCAGCAGCTTAGATCCAGGGAGGGTTGAAAAACTGTTTTTT
d_call: TRBD1; j_call: TRBJ1-1; v_call: TRBV10-3; clone_size: .; cdr3_aa: CAISGQGYTEAFF; cdr3_nt: TGTGCCATCAGTGGACAGGGGTACACTGAAGCTTTCTTT
d_call: .; j_call: TRBJ2-2; v_call: TRBV6-2/TRBV6-3; clone_size: .; cdr3_aa: CASSRNTGELFF; cdr3_nt: TGTGCCAGCAGTCGGAACACCGGGGAGCTGTTTTTT
d_call: .; j_call: TRBJ2-1; v_call: TRBV13; clone_size: .; cdr3_aa: CASSPGRRGGRASSYNEQFF; cdr3_nt: TGTGCCAGCAGCCCCGGCCGGCGGGGAGGAAGGGCGAGCTCCTACAATGAGCAGTTCTTC
d_call: TRBD2; j_call: TRBJ2-1; v_call: TRBV11-3; clone_size: .; cdr3_aa: CASSPSPLAGVSEQFF; cdr3_nt: TGTGCCAGCAGCCCGAGCCCCCTAGCGGGAGTAAGTGAGCAGTTCTTC
d_call: TRBD1; j_call: TRBJ1-1; v_call: TRBV3-1/TRBV3-2; clone_size: once; cdr3_aa: CASSQGTGQGGAFF; cdr3_nt: TGTGCCAGCAGCCAAGGTACGGGACAGGGAGGAGCTTTCTTT
d_call: .; j_call: TRBJ1-5; v_call: TRBV6-5; clone_size: .; cdr3_aa: CASSYVGPTQPQHF; cdr3_nt: TGTGCCAGCAGTTATGTGGGGCCAACTCAGCCCCAGCATTTT
d_call: .; j_call: TRBJ2-3; v_call: TRBV2; clone_size: .; cdr3_aa: CASSDGGGSTDTQYF; cdr3_nt: TGTGCCAGCAGTGATGGGGGCGGGAGCACAGATACGCAGTATTTT
d_call: .; j_call: TRBJ2-5; v_call: TRBV6-5; clone_size: .; cdr3_aa: CASSSGQQQETQYF; cdr3_nt: TGTGCCAGCAGCTCTGGACAGCAACAAGAGACCCAGTACTTC
d_call: TRBD1; j_call: TRBJ2-6; v_call: TRBV9; clone_size: .; cdr3_aa: CASSDRDRGRGANVLTF; cdr3_nt: TGTGCCAGCAGCGATCGGGACAGGGGGCGCGGGGCCAACGTCCTGACTTTC
d_call: .; j_call: TRBJ2-6; v_call: TRBV18; clone_size: .; cdr3_aa: CASSPNRQVGANVLTF; cdr3_nt: TGTGCCAGCTCACCAAACCGACAGGTCGGGGCCAACGTCCTGACTTTC
d_call: .; j_call: TRBJ2-3; v_call: TRBV18; clone_size: .; cdr3_aa: CASESTDTQYF; cdr3_nt: TGTGCCAGCGAGTCCACAGATACGCAGTATTTT
d_call: .; j_call: TRBJ2-3; v_call: TRBV5-1; clone_size: .; cdr3_aa: CASSYTGLEDTDTQYF; cdr3_nt: TGCGCCAGCAGCTATACGGGACTGGAGGACACAGATACGCAGTATTTT
d_call: .; j_call: TRBJ1-4; v_call: TRBV5-1; clone_size: .; cdr3_aa: CASSWAGSTNEKLFF; cdr3_nt: TGCGCCAGCAGCTGGGCGGGGTCAACTAATGAAAAACTGTTTTTT
d_call: .; j_call: TRBJ1-4; v_call: TRBV6-5; clone_size: few; cdr3_aa: CASRFATNEKLFF; cdr3_nt: TGTGCCAGCAGATTCGCAACTAATGAAAAACTGTTTTTT
d_call: .; j_call: TRBJ2-1; v_call: TRBV11-3; clone_size: few; cdr3_aa: CASSLYGGVNNEQFF; cdr3_nt: TGTGCCAGCAGCTTATACGGCGGGGTAAACAATGAGCAGTTCTTC
d_call: .; j_call: TRBJ2-1; v_call: TRBV6-4; clone_size: once; cdr3_aa: CASSEHRGTEQFF; cdr3_nt: TGTGCCAGCAGTGAACACCGGGGGACGGAGCAGTTCTTC
d_call: .; j_call: TRBJ2-6; v_call: TRBV29-1; clone_size: .; cdr3_aa: CSVSTGSGANVLTF; cdr3_nt: TGCAGCGTTTCCACAGGGTCCGGGGCCAACGTCCTGACTTTC
d_call: .; j_call: TRBJ1-2; v_call: TRBV19; clone_size: .; cdr3_aa: CASSAYRDTVYGYTF; cdr3_nt: TGTGCCAGTAGTGCCTACCGGGACACCGTCTATGGCTACACCTTC
d_call: TRBD1; j_call: TRBJ1-5; v_call: TRBV19; clone_size: .; cdr3_aa: CASSIGQGAVQPQHF; cdr3_nt: TGTGCCAGTAGTATAGGACAGGGGGCGGTTCAGCCCCAGCATTTT
d_call: TRBD2; j_call: TRBJ2-3; v_call: TRBV5-6; clone_size: .; cdr3_aa: CASSYLAGTDTQYF; cdr3_nt: TGTGCCAGCAGCTACCTAGCGGGCACAGATACGCAGTATTTT